The 16 T cell receptor beta chains below were found in one sample sequenced in a study of STAT5B mutations in CD4+ large granular lymphocyte leukemia. The table came from immunoSEQ multiplex PCR; TCRdb's copy has only in-frame clones and leaves some out. The sample holds about 40,000 clones, more than 80% seen once. The sequenced sample was CD4+ T cells from blood buffy coats. Every receptor here comes from a human donor in good health.

This clone was detected only once. The genes are TRBV7-9 and TRBJ2-1; 10 positions match TRBD2. The germline CDR1 and CDR2 sequences are SEHNR and FQNEAQ (reference sequence). The CDR3 has 16 residues. Unmatched junction bases numbered 7, after V lost 6 bases and J lost 2 bases. In DNA form, the CDR3 reads TGTGCCAGCAGGACGGTCACTAGCGGGGCCTACAATGAGCAGTTCTTC. This gives the protein CASRTVTSGAYNEQFF.

The CDR3 here is CASSEAHWGVGYGYTF. Here the CDR3 DNA reads TGTGCCAGCAGTGAAGCGCATTGGGGGGTCGGCTATGGCTACACCTTC. The rearrangement joins TRBV6-1 to TRBJ1-2; a weak D match, TRBD1 (5 bases). Deletions cut 0 bases from V and 4 bases from J, with 15 bases between. This CDR3 is built from 16 residues. Germline V CDR1 and CDR2: MNHNS, SASEGT.

This clone turned up a few times. This sequence joins TRBV2 and TRBJ1-1; 8 bases line up with TRBD1. The J segment lost 7 bases and the V segment lost 9 bases, leaving 4 bases of the junction unmatched. The CDR3 has 11 amino acids. Germline values: CDR1 SNHLY, CDR2 FYNNEI. The CDR3 sequence is CARKDRVEAFF. The CDR3 coding sequence is TGTGCCAGGAAGGACAGGGTTGAAGCTTTCTTT.

The rearrangement links TRBV5-8 to TRBJ2-2, with D perhaps matching TRBD1 (5 bases). CDR3 length equals 14 residues. The V and J ends lost 6 bases and 5 bases respectively, with 14 bases between them. Germline V gene sequence: CDR1 SGHTS, CDR2 YDEGEE. The CDR3 is CASTRVPLTGELFF. The CDR3 DNA reads as TGTGCCAGCACCAGGGTGCCTTTGACCGGGGAGCTGTTTTTT.

The chain combines TRBV30 with TRBJ2-3; possibly TRBD1 for D (5 bases). From germline, CDR1 is GTSNPN and CDR2 SVGIG (reference sequence). The CDR3 consists of 12 residues. V shed 1 base and J shed 7 bases, with 9 bases lying between them. CDR3 sequence reads: CAWSGSGNTQYF. The DNA of the CDR3 is TGTGCCTGGAGTGGATCAGGGAATACGCAGTATTTT.

This clone was detected once. The chain joins TRBV11-2 to TRBJ2-7; D is unclear. V lost 4 bases and J lost 7, with 17 bases in between. Germline-derived CDR1 and CDR2 are SGHAT and FQNNGV. CDR3 length: 14 amino acids. The CDR3 sequence: CASSSLPLPQEQYF. The CDR3 nucleotides read TGTGCCAGCAGCTCCCTCCCTCTCCCGCAGGAGCAGTACTTC.

As DNA, the CDR3 is TGCAGCGTTGGACTAGCGGGAAGGAGCGCAGATACGCAGTATTTT. Residues: CSVGLAGRSADTQYF. This chain uses TRBV29-1 with TRBJ2-3, with 11 bases matching TRBD2. Trimming cost V 4 bases and J 4 bases; bases outside gene matches: 7. The CDR3 loop spans 15 amino acids. The germline CDR1 and CDR2 sequences are SQVTM and ANQGSEA.

This rearrangement joins TRBV19 to TRBJ1-5, with D possibly matching TRBD1 (5 bases). The ends were cut back, 5 bases at V and 4 bases at J, with 15 bases in the middle. The CDR3 is made up of 15 amino acids. Germline CDR1 LNHDA, CDR2 SQIVND (reference sequence). The CDR3 sequence: CASSSRTGGNQPQHF. CDR3 DNA sequence: TGTGCCAGTAGTTCGAGGACGGGGGGAAATCAGCCCCAGCATTTT.

This chain links TRBV30 with TRBJ2-3; D may be TRBD2 (5 bases). V lost 0 bases and J lost 1, with 8 bases in between. Per germline, CDR1 GTSNPN and CDR2 SVGIG (reference sequence). The CDR3 covers 14 residues. CDR3 coding DNA: TGTGCCTGGAGTGTAGGGAGTCGCACAGATACGCAGTATTTT. It specifies CAWSVGSRTDTQYF.

This clone was observed a handful of times. The CDR3 nucleotides read TGTGCCAGCAGTTTAGGTCCCCCTCGGGACGAGCAGTACTTC. Its protein product is CASSLGPPRDEQYF. The rearrangement joins TRBV28 to TRBJ2-7; D ambiguous. Looked up from germline, CDR1 is MDHEN and CDR2 is SYDVKM. This CDR3 is 14 amino acids long. V was pared by 2 bases and J by 5 bases, with 13 bases between.

V usage is TRBV11-3 and J usage is TRBJ2-7, with 12 bases aligning to TRBD1. The CDR3 consists of 14 residues. J lost 7 bases, V lost 5 bases, and 6 bases had no gene match. Per the germline V gene, CDR1 is SGHNT and CDR2 is YENEEA. CDR3 amino acids: CASSTRDRGLEQYF. CDR3 bases: TGTGCCAGCAGCACCCGGGACAGGGGGCTTGAGCAGTACTTC.

This chain connects TRBV28 to TRBJ1-5; no firm D call. The CDR3 runs to 12 residues. Germline V lookup: CDR1 MDHEN, CDR2 SYDVKM. The V gene lost 10 bases and the J gene lost 2 bases, with 9 bases spanning the gap. The CDR3 loop is CATIGGNQPQHF. CDR3 bases: TGTGCCACCATTGGGGGCAATCAGCCCCAGCATTTT.

The V and J genes are TRBV6-1 and TRBJ2-2; 8 positions agree with TRBD1. The CDR3 has 15 amino acids. The V gene end was trimmed by 10 bases and the J gene end by 4 bases; junction bases not matched to a gene: 11. The germline V gene encodes CDR1 MNHNS and CDR2 SASEGT. CDR3 sequence (DNA): TGTGCCACCCATCGACAGGGGCTAAGCACCGGGGAGCTGTTTTTT. Protein product: CATHRQGLSTGELFF.

The V and J genes are TRBV2 and TRBJ1-3, with D tentatively TRBD1 (5 bases). CDR3 size: 16 residues. From germline, CDR1 is SNHLY and CDR2 FYNNEI. The V gene lost 0 bases and the J gene lost 0 bases, with 9 bases spanning the gap. The CDR3 coding sequence is TGTGCCAGCAGTGAAGCGCGGGGGTTCTCTGGAAACACCATATATTTT. Translating gives CASSEARGFSGNTIYF.

The J gene is TRBJ2-3, the V gene TRBV7-9; 12 bases are shared with TRBD2. V lost 4 bases, J lost 6 bases, and 8 bases stayed unmatched. CDR3 length: 16 amino acids. Germline CDR1 is SEHNR and CDR2 is FQNEAQ (reference sequence). As DNA, the CDR3 is TGTGCCAGCAGCTGGACGACTAGCGGGAGTGGTGATACGCAGTATTTT. It yields the protein CASSWTTSGSGDTQYF.

The gene calls are TRBV18 and TRBJ2-1, with 11 bases matching TRBD2. Germline V gives CDR1 KGHSH, CDR2 LQKENI. The CDR3 consists of 17 residues. J gave up 4 bases and V 2 bases, and 7 bases lay outside the gene matches. CDR3 sequence reads: CASSPISSGRIYNEQFF. The CDR3 nucleotides are TGTGCCAGCTCACCAATTTCTAGCGGGAGGATTTACAATGAGCAGTTCTTC.